One sample yielded the 2 T cell receptor beta chains listed below, sequenced in a study of T cells after yellow fever vaccination. MiXCR, applied by TCRdb to the 5' RACE reads, yields one record per CDR3 protein. Of more than 450,000 distinct CDR3 sequences in the sample, 21% were seen once. Here the sequenced sample was PBMCs, taken roughly 20 days after the first yellow fever vaccination. These receptors all come from a man aged 18 to 30 who received the YFV17D yellow fever vaccine.

The chain couples TRBV3-1 to TRBJ2-1, with D possibly matching TRBD2 (6 bases). The germline gives CDR1 LGHDT, CDR2 YNNKEL (reference sequence). The CDR3 runs 14 residues. Trimming removed 0 bases at V and 4 bases at J, with 7 bases between. The CDR3, as DNA: TGTGCCAGCAGCCAAGAAGGGACTTACAATGAGCAGTTCTTC. Its protein product is CASSQEGTYNEQFF.

J is TRBJ1-6 and V is TRBV20-1, with D tentatively TRBD1 (6 bases). The CDR3 is made up of 14 amino acids. CDR1 and CDR2 from the germline V gene are DFQATT and SNEGSKA (reference sequence). V lost 6 bases, J lost 5 bases, and 14 bases lay in between. For the CDR3, the DNA is TGCAGTGCCCAGGGGAGGTTTAATAATTCACCCCTCCACTTT. It translates to CSAQGRFNNSPLHF.